The next 22 T cell receptor beta chains were all read from a single sample in a study of blood T cell repertoires in COVID-19. Assay: immunoSEQ multiplex PCR; the TCRdb copy retains only in-frame clones and omits some. The data show tens of thousands of clones, with roughly 86% seen just once and roughly 17% held by the top ten. The sequenced material came from peripheral blood. The receptors were gathered from a human donor in a cohort sampled during active COVID-19.

The chain employs TRBV27 and TRBJ1-6; D is unclear. Trimming shortened V by 3 bases and J by 6 bases, and 6 bases separated the two germline ends. Germline values: CDR1 MNHEY, CDR2 SMNVEV (reference sequence). This CDR3 is 13 amino acids long. As DNA, the CDR3 is TGTGCCAGCAGTTTTCTAGCTAATTCACCCCTCCACTTT. Protein sequence: CASSFLANSPLHF.

The chain links TRBV19 to TRBJ1-1, with 9 nucleotides matching TRBD1. The CDR3 is 15 residues long. V trimming: 3 bases; J trimming: 4 bases; junction bases outside the gene matches: 6. Looked up from germline, CDR1 is LNHDA and CDR2 is SQIVND (reference sequence). The CDR3 region has the DNA TGTGCCAGTAGTATGGACAGGGGATTCGGCACTGAAGCTTTCTTT. The encoded protein is CASSMDRGFGTEAFF.

This chain connects TRBV4-1 to TRBJ2-3, with D possibly TRBD1 on 6 matching bases. CDR1 is MGHRA, CDR2 YSYEKL, per germline. This CDR3 contains 16 residues. V was cut by 1 base and J by 7 bases, with 18 bases left in between. The CDR3: CASSQALQGLTNTQYF. The CDR3 DNA reads as TGCGCCAGCAGCCAAGCGTTGCAGGGGCTCACGAATACGCAGTATTTT.

This chain uses TRBV6-1 with TRBJ2-1; D is undetermined. Germline values: CDR1 MNHNS, CDR2 SASEGT. Trimming took off 2 bases at V and 4 bases at J, with 15 bases between the two ends. The CDR3 runs 16 residues. The CDR3: CASSEIWQSAYNEQFF. The DNA for the CDR3 is TGTGCCAGCAGTGAAATTTGGCAGTCCGCTTACAATGAGCAGTTCTTC.

The genes are TRBV6-2 or TRBV6-3 and TRBJ2-2, with D possibly matching TRBD1 (5 bases). The CDR3 sequence is 16 residues long. V gave up 2 bases and J gave up 1 base, with 11 bases separating them. CDR1 and CDR2 (germline): MNHEY, SVGEGT. CDR3 residues: CASSYSRVGNTGELFF. In DNA form, the CDR3 reads TGTGCCAGCAGTTACAGCAGGGTTGGGAACACCGGGGAGCTGTTTTTT.

The chain uses TRBV30 and TRBJ1-2; D remains ambiguous. The V gene's germline CDR1 is GTSNPN and CDR2 SVGIG (reference sequence). The CDR3 is 14 residues long. Trimming took off 6 bases at V and 8 bases at J, with 22 bases between the two ends. For the CDR3, the DNA is TGTGCCTGTGATTTGACCGCGGGAGCTGGCGGCTACACCTTC. It encodes CACDLTAGAGGYTF.

This rearrangement joins TRBV9 to TRBJ2-2, with TRBD1 identical over 8 bases. V gave up 4 bases and J gave up 6 bases; unmatched junction bases: 8. CDR3 length equals 15 residues. Germline CDR1 and CDR2: SGDLS and YYNGEE. This CDR3 reads CASSLPGQGAGELFF. CDR3 DNA sequence: TGTGCCAGCAGCCTCCCAGGACAGGGTGCCGGGGAGCTGTTTTTT.

V and J are TRBV4-1 and TRBJ1-6; possibly TRBD1 for D (6 bases). The CDR3 is 14 residues long. Germline V gives CDR1 MGHRA, CDR2 YSYEKL. The V and J ends lost 2 bases and 7 bases respectively, with 9 bases between them. As DNA, the CDR3 is TGCGCCAGCAGCCAAACAGGGACGAATTCACCCCTCCACTTT. Translating it yields CASSQTGTNSPLHF.

The rearrangement links TRBV27 to TRBJ2-1; D is possibly TRBD2 (5 bases). The CDR3 covers 15 residues. V was trimmed by 4 bases and J by 4 bases, leaving 14 bases between them. The germline V gene encodes CDR1 MNHEY and CDR2 SMNVEV (reference sequence). The CDR3, as DNA: TGTGCCAGCAGTTCCCGGGAAGACGGGTACAATGAGCAGTTCTTC. Amino acid sequence: CASSSREDGYNEQFF.

This rearrangement joins TRBV4-1 to TRBJ1-5; the D is unclear. The CDR3 is made up of 16 amino acids. Germline values: CDR1 MGHRA, CDR2 YSYEKL. V gave up 2 bases and J gave up 4 bases, with 15 bases separating them. The CDR3 protein is CASSQQLPLRNQPQHF. The CDR3 DNA reads as TGCGCCAGCAGCCAACAACTCCCTCTCAGGAATCAGCCCCAGCATTTT.

This chain uses TRBV6-2 or TRBV6-3 with TRBJ1-3; 7 positions agree with TRBD1. V dropped 4 bases and J dropped 2; count of bases not matched to a gene: 5. Germline CDR1 reads MNHEY; CDR2 reads SVGEGT. This CDR3 region has 15 residues. In nucleotides, the CDR3 is TGTGCCAGCAGTTTCTCCACAGGGGCTGGAAACACCATATATTTT. Its translation: CASSFSTGAGNTIYF.

This chain connects TRBV4-2 to TRBJ2-1; 10 bases agree with TRBD2. Germline V gene sequence: CDR1 LGHNA, CDR2 YNFKEQ. The CDR3 has 16 amino acids. J lost 8 bases, V lost 0 bases, and 7 bases had no gene match. The CDR3 DNA reads TGTGCCAGCAGCCAAGATCGAAGCGGGGGGGCCGATGAGCAGTTCTTC. Translating gives CASSQDRSGGADEQFF.

This chain links TRBV5-4 with TRBJ1-5, with D hard to call. CDR1 and CDR2 from the germline V gene are SGHNT and YYREEE (reference sequence). The V and J ends lost 0 bases and 1 base respectively, with 5 bases between them. The CDR3 is made up of 14 amino acids. Written as DNA, the CDR3 is TGTGCCAGCAGCTTGGACGGGAGCAATCAGCCCCAGCATTTT. This encodes CASSLDGSNQPQHF.

J is TRBJ1-1 and V is TRBV5-6; 7 bases are shared with TRBD1. From germline, CDR1 is SGHDT and CDR2 YYEEEE. This CDR3 comprises 13 residues. The trim removed 6 bases at V and 3 bases at J, leaving 5 bases unmatched. The CDR3 DNA follows: TGTGCCAGCACCCTACAGGGGTACACTGAAGCTTTCTTT. Translated: CASTLQGYTEAFF.

The V gene is TRBV6-5, the J gene TRBJ2-1; a weak D match, TRBD2 (5 bases). Germline V gene data show CDR1 as MNHEY and CDR2 as SVGAGI. Between the trimmed V and J ends, which lost 2 bases and 15 bases, there was a span of 20 bases. The CDR3 runs to 14 residues. The CDR3 coding sequence is TGTGCCAGCAGTTACGAGGTCGGCGTCGAAGGACTGTTCTTC. This codes for CASSYEVGVEGLFF.

This CDR3 is CASSPGQGSWYGYTF. CDR3 in DNA: TGTGCCAGCAGCCCGGGACAGGGTTCTTGGTATGGCTACACCTTC. The rearrangement joins TRBV5-5 to TRBJ1-2; 9 bases agree with TRBD1. There are 15 residues in the CDR3. Germline V gives CDR1 SGHKS, CDR2 YYEKEE (reference sequence). The trim removed 4 bases at V and 5 bases at J, leaving 9 bases unmatched.

The genes are TRBV28 and TRBJ1-1; possibly TRBD1 for D (6 bases). The CDR3 is 13 residues long. Trimming left V 4 bases short and J 11 bases short, with 17 bases between. CDR1 is MDHEN and CDR2 is SYDVKM in the germline V gene. CDR3 in DNA: TGTGCCAGCAGTTCGGGGGGACACCGTGGGGCTTTCTTT. This translates into CASSSGGHRGAFF.

The V gene is TRBV13, the J gene TRBJ1-2; a possible D gene is TRBD1 (6 bases). This CDR3 has 15 amino acids. CDR1 is PRHDT, CDR2 FYEKMQ, per germline (reference sequence). V was pared by 0 bases and J by 5 bases, with 13 bases between. The CDR3 loop is CASSLGRDRRYGYTF. The DNA of the CDR3 is TGTGCCAGCAGCTTAGGCCGAGACAGGCGGTATGGCTACACCTTC.

CDR3: CASSEMGTLYGYTF. The CDR3 nucleotides read TGTGCCAGCAGTGAAATGGGGACACTTTATGGCTACACCTTC. The rearrangement uses TRBV2 and TRBJ1-2, with a possible D match to TRBD1 (6 bases). Per the germline V gene, CDR1 is SNHLY and CDR2 is FYNNEI. CDR3 length: 14 amino acids. V gave up 2 bases and J gave up 5 bases, with 12 bases separating them.

The chain combines TRBV29-1 with TRBJ2-3, with 12 bases aligning to TRBD2. In germline, CDR1 is SQVTM, CDR2 ANQGSEA. The junction had 13 bases not matched to a gene; V was cut back by 7 bases and J by 8 bases. The CDR3 has 15 amino acids. The CDR3 nucleotides read TGCAGCGCTTTACGCCGGACTAGCGGGGATTTTACGCAGTATTTT. It translates to CSALRRTSGDFTQYF.

This rearrangement joins TRBV21-1 to TRBJ1-5. TRBV21-1 is designated a pseudogene. This CDR3 contains 18 residues. The CDR3: CASSLAGEGIDSNQPQHF. The CDR3 coding sequence is TGTGCCAGCAGCTTGGCCGGCGAGGGCATTGATAGCAATCAGCCCCAGCATTTT.

The V and J genes are TRBV10-3 and TRBJ1-2; D is undetermined. Looked up from germline, CDR1 is ENHRY and CDR2 is SYGVKD. The V gene lost 0 bases and the J gene lost 5 bases, with 7 bases spanning the gap. This CDR3 region has 13 residues. CDR3 DNA sequence: TGTGCCATCAGTGAGTCCCAGTTTTATGGCTACACCTTC. This encodes CAISESQFYGYTF.